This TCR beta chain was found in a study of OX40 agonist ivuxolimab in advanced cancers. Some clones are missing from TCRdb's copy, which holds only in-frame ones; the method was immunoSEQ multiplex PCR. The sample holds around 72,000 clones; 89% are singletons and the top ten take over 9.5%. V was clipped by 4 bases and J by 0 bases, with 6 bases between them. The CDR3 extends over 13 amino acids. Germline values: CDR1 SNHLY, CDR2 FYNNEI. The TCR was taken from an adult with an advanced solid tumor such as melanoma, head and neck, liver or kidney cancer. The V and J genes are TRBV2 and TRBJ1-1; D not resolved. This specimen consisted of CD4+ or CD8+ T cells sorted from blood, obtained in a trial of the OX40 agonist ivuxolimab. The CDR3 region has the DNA TGTGCCAGCAGTGTCCAGTTGAACACTGAAGCTTTCTTT. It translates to CASSVQLNTEAFF.